Below, 11 T cell receptor beta chains from the same sample are listed, as sequenced in a study of OX40 agonist ivuxolimab in advanced cancers. Profiled with immunoSEQ multiplex PCR; TCRdb holds only in-frame clones, not every one. The table shows over 95,000 clones, with around 90% occurring only once. Specimen: CD4+ or CD8+ T cells sorted from blood, collected in a trial of the OX40 agonist ivuxolimab. All receptors derive from an adult with an advanced solid tumor such as melanoma, head and neck, liver or kidney cancer.

The chain carries TRBV30 and TRBJ2-7, with 12 bases that match TRBD2. V was pared by 3 bases and J by 2 bases, with 5 bases of the junction left unmatched. The CDR3 is 15 amino acids. Germline CDR1 reads GTSNPN; CDR2 reads SVGIG (reference sequence). CDR3 coding DNA: TGTGCCTGGAGATCATCTAGCGGGGGGGCCTACGAGCAGTACTTC. It translates to CAWRSSSGGAYEQYF.

This clone appeared once. The chain has TRBV18 and TRBJ1-1, with 11 nucleotides matching TRBD1. The CDR3 has 15 amino acids. With V trimmed by 3 bases and J by 5 bases, 5 bases remained unmatched. Germline V lookup: CDR1 KGHSH, CDR2 LQKENI. The CDR3 loop reads CASSPGDRGTTEAFF. The CDR3 DNA sequence: TGTGCCAGCTCACCCGGGGACAGGGGGACGACTGAAGCTTTCTTT.

The chain is built from TRBV7-9 and TRBJ2-7, with no clear D. V lost 1 base, J lost 0 bases, and 10 bases lay in between. Germline values: CDR1 SEHNR, CDR2 FQNEAQ (reference sequence). The CDR3 loop spans 15 amino acids. The CDR3 DNA sequence: TGTGCCAGCAGCTTAGGAGACACAGCCTCCTACGAGCAGTACTTC. Residues: CASSLGDTASYEQYF.

V gene TRBV18 combines with J gene TRBJ1-5; no firm D call. The germline V gene encodes CDR1 KGHSH and CDR2 LQKENI. Trimming removed 4 bases at V and 9 bases at J, with 22 bases between. This CDR3 contains 16 residues. The CDR3 DNA sequence: TGTGCCAGCTCACTGACCTCCCCCGGGTCATCCGGGCCCCAGCATTTT. The encoded protein is CASSLTSPGSSGPQHF.

V is TRBV4-3 and J is TRBJ2-1, with TRBD2 as a possible D gene (6 bases). Germline V gene data show CDR1 as LGHNA and CDR2 as YSLEER. CDR3 length: 14 residues. Trimming cost V 5 bases and J 3 bases, with 11 bases left between them. This CDR3 is CASSWGLDYNEQFF. CDR3 DNA sequence: TGCGCCAGCAGCTGGGGACTGGACTACAATGAGCAGTTCTTC.

The chain combines TRBV7-9 with TRBJ2-7; the D is unclear. CDR3 size: 12 residues. Germline V gene sequence: CDR1 SEHNR, CDR2 FQNEAQ (reference sequence). Trimming stripped 1 base from V and 2 bases from J, with 3 bases between. CDR3 region: CASSLEPYEQYF. The DNA for the CDR3 is TGTGCCAGCAGCTTAGAACCCTACGAGCAGTACTTC.

In DNA, the CDR3 is TGTGCCAGAAGCAACCGGGACAGACGTCTAAGCTCCTATAATTCACCCCTCCACTTT. This encodes CARSNRDRRLSSYNSPLHF. The V call is TRBV5-3, the J call TRBJ1-6, with TRBD1 matching over 7 bases. TRBV5-3 is designated an ORF whose function remains uncertain. CDR3 length: 19 residues. Trimming cost V 4 bases and J 0 bases; bases outside gene matches: 13.

V gene TRBV19 combines with J gene TRBJ1-5; weak D call: TRBD1 (5 bases). V was cut by 4 bases and J by 0 bases, with 19 bases left in between. The CDR3 totals 18 residues. The germline V gene has CDR1 LNHDA and CDR2 SQIVND (reference sequence). The CDR3 DNA follows: TGTGCCAGTAGTACACAGGTTCCGCGCCTTCATAGCAATCAGCCCCAGCATTTT. Translating it yields CASSTQVPRLHSNQPQHF.

V and J are TRBV28 and TRBJ2-3, with D possibly being TRBD2 (6 bases). The CDR3 loop spans 15 amino acids. Germline CDR1 MDHEN, CDR2 SYDVKM. Trimming stripped 8 bases from V and 0 bases from J, with 15 bases between. For the CDR3, the DNA is TGTGCCAGCCGCCCTGGGGGGACTAGCACAGATACGCAGTATTTT. Its translation is CASRPGGTSTDTQYF.

The V call is TRBV29-1, the J call TRBJ1-1, with D unresolved. The CDR3 runs to 11 residues. Germline V CDR1 and CDR2: SQVTM, ANQGSEA. The ends were cut back, 3 bases at V and 1 base at J, with 3 bases in the middle. The chain's CDR3 is CSVERNTEAFF. DNA for the CDR3: TGCAGCGTTGAGCGGAACACTGAAGCTTTCTTT.

This chain uses TRBV5-6 with TRBJ1-4; maybe TRBD1 (6 bases). Germline-derived CDR1 and CDR2 are SGHDT and YYEEEE. There are 13 residues in the CDR3. The V end lost 2 bases, the J end lost 6 bases, and 8 bases lay between the germline ends. This CDR3 is CASSLGGYEKLFF. The CDR3 nucleotides are TGTGCCAGCAGCTTAGGGGGGTATGAAAAACTGTTTTTT.